The entry below describes one T cell receptor beta chain. Its antigen is as yet unknown. The data originate from a study of T-cell reconstitution after alpha-beta-depleted transplantation in children. The authors prepared the TCRbeta library with unique molecular identifiers. MiXCR, run by TCRdb on the PCR reads, gives a single entry per CDR3 protein. The sample has about 98,000 distinct CDR3 sequences, more than 20% seen once; the top ten hold roughly a fifth. Regarding the study as a whole: Surviving recipient T cells and thymic progenitors produced the high day-60 TCRbeta diversity seen in some patients. Reports say that about two months after transplant, the alpha-beta T cells came out of several hundred graft clones that had expanded.

Germline V lookup: CDR1 SGHAT, CDR2 FQNNGV. After removal of 5 bases from V and 3 bases from J, the junction contained 16 bases not matched to a gene. The CDR3 is made up of 18 amino acids. The chain employs TRBV11-2 and TRBJ2-3; TRBD2 aligns across 8 bases. This clonotype originated in a boy between 2 and 10 years old with acute lymphoblastic leukemia, due to receive a stem cell transplant. The source was PBMCs, collected before TCRalphabeta/CD19-depleted stem cell transplant. DNA for the CDR3: TGTGCCAGCAGCCTGCGTTCTAGGAGCGGGAGAATAACAGATACGCAGTATTTT. It specifies CASSLRSRSGRITDTQYF.